A single sample gave rise to the 27 T cell receptor beta chains below, sequenced in a study of blood T cells in healthy people across ages. The use of a sample-barcoded 5' primer and a J-beta primer mix characterized a second PCR of 7 to 11 cycles. Each CDR3 protein gets one entry after TCRdb re-called the 5' RACE reads with MiXCR. In the table there are more than 800,000 distinct CDR3 sequences, about 28% of which are singletons. The sequenced sample was blood. These receptors were collected from a woman aged 80 or older in good health.

This clonotype was picked up many times. The rearrangement links TRBV6-2 or TRBV6-3 to TRBJ2-3; either TRBD1 or TRBD2 may fit D (5 bases each). This CDR3 region has 16 residues. The germline V gene has CDR1 MNHEY and CDR2 SVGEGT. Deletions cut 8 bases from V and 1 base from J, with 19 bases between. The CDR3 DNA sequence: TGTGCCAGCCCACGGGACCCCGGTCGTGGCACAGATACGCAGTATTTT. Its translation: CASPRDPGRGTDTQYF.

The chain has TRBV11-3 and TRBJ1-1; D is unclear. Germline CDR1 is SGHNT and CDR2 is YENEEA. The CDR3 contains 14 residues. V was cut by 5 bases and J by 3 bases, with 13 bases left in between. CDR3 DNA sequence: TGTGCCAGCAGCAATCACCCCGTGGACACTGAAGCTTTCTTT. It yields the protein CASSNHPVDTEAFF.

The V call is TRBV6-5, the J call TRBJ2-3, with D possibly being TRBD1 (7 bases). The V end was cut by 4 bases, the J end by 4 bases, with 15 bases between. Germline V gene data show CDR1 as MNHEY and CDR2 as SVGAGI. The CDR3 runs to 15 residues. The CDR3 DNA is TGTGCCAGCAGTTTAGACAGGGCTAGCGCAGATACGCAGTATTTT. Protein sequence: CASSLDRASADTQYF.

The chain joins TRBV7-9 to TRBJ1-1; the D is unclear. The germline V gene encodes CDR1 SEHNR and CDR2 FQNEAQ (reference sequence). CDR3 length: 15 residues. With 5 bases removed from V and 3 bases from J, the gap between germline ends came to 16 bases. CDR3 in DNA: TGTGCCAGCAGCCCCCGAGGGTCCCTGGACACTGAAGCTTTCTTT. Amino acid sequence: CASSPRGSLDTEAFF.

This clonotype has only one observation. CDR3 residues: CASSPTSVSYEQYF. The CDR3 DNA sequence: TGCGCCAGCAGCCCAACTAGCGTATCCTACGAGCAGTACTTC. The rearrangement links TRBV5-1 to TRBJ2-7; 7 bases are shared with TRBD2. With 4 bases clipped from V and 1 base from J, the junction kept 5 bases outside the gene matches. Germline CDR1 SGHRS, CDR2 YFSETQ. The CDR3 is 14 amino acids.

This clonotype has a count of ten or more. The V and J genes are TRBV6-5 and TRBJ2-7; TRBD1 aligns across 9 bases. The CDR3 totals 15 residues. Germline CDR1 is MNHEY and CDR2 is SVGAGI. V lost 4 bases, J lost 5 bases, and 9 bases stayed unmatched. CDR3 loop: CASSSPRQGGHEQYF. DNA for the CDR3: TGTGCCAGCAGTTCCCCCAGACAGGGGGGACACGAGCAGTACTTC.

This clonotype has more than one count but fewer than ten. The chain carries TRBV20-1 and TRBJ1-1; no reliable D call. V was cut by 1 base and J by 1 base, with 10 bases left in between. The CDR3 is 14 amino acids. Germline-derived CDR1 and CDR2 are DFQATT and SNEGSKA (reference sequence). The CDR3 sequence: CSARGTRRNTEAFF. For the CDR3, the DNA is TGCAGTGCTAGAGGGACGCGAAGGAACACTGAAGCTTTCTTT.

This clonotype was found many times. This sequence joins TRBV28 and TRBJ2-5, with D possibly TRBD2 on 6 matching bases. Trimming pared 6 bases from V and 1 base from J, leaving 27 bases between. The CDR3 extends over 19 amino acids. The germline V gene has CDR1 MDHEN and CDR2 SYDVKM. The CDR3, as DNA: TGTGCCAGCAGCCGAAGTAGGATCACAGCAGGAGGGGTCCAAGAGACCCAGTACTTC. Protein product: CASSRSRITAGGVQETQYF.

The V gene is TRBV20-1, the J gene TRBJ1-2; D not resolved. V was cut by 0 bases and J by 8 bases, with 10 bases left in between. Germline CDR1 and CDR2: DFQATT and SNEGSKA (reference sequence). The CDR3 length is 12 residues. In DNA, the CDR3 is TGCAGTGCTAGAGAGGCCGGGGTGGGCTACACCTTC. Residues: CSAREAGVGYTF.

V and J are TRBV6-2 or TRBV6-3 and TRBJ2-5, with D possibly TRBD1 on 5 matching bases. Looked up from germline, CDR1 is MNHEY and CDR2 is SVGEGT. V lost 4 bases to trimming and J lost 5 bases, with 23 bases between them. The CDR3 has 17 amino acids. The CDR3: CASSWSLGLPQVETQYF. CDR3 DNA sequence: TGTGCCAGCAGTTGGTCCCTGGGGCTACCCCAAGTGGAGACCCAGTACTTC.

This clonotype has a count of ten or more. This chain connects TRBV5-1 to TRBJ2-1; D might be TRBD1 (5 bases). The end of the DNA is better explained by TRBJ2-7, so the J call may be wrong. From germline, CDR1 is SGHRS and CDR2 YFSETQ. The CDR3 has 15 amino acids. CDR3 protein: CASSLEPGFYNEQYF. CDR3 DNA: TGCGCCAGCAGCTTGGAGCCAGGGTTCTACAATGAGCAGTACTTC.

This clonotype was found many times. The chain couples TRBV25-1 to TRBJ1-2, with D uncertain. Between the trimmed V and J ends, which lost 5 bases and 0 bases, there was a span of 10 bases. CDR1 and CDR2 from the germline V gene are MGHDK and SYGVNS. The CDR3 is made up of 14 amino acids. The CDR3 loop is CASSTGGPNYGYTF. The CDR3 nucleotides read TGTGCCAGCAGTACCGGCGGCCCTAACTATGGCTACACCTTC.

At least ten counts were recorded for this clonotype. This rearrangement joins TRBV7-8 to TRBJ2-1, with D uncertain. V lost 7 bases, J lost 4 bases, and 11 bases lay in between. The CDR3 is made up of 13 amino acids. CDR1 is SGHVS, CDR2 FQNEAQ, per germline. DNA for the CDR3: TGTGCCAGCAATGGGGTTTTTTACAATGAGCAGTTCTTC. As protein: CASNGVFYNEQFF.

The chain has TRBV6-2 or TRBV6-3 and TRBJ2-5; maybe TRBD1 (5 bases). V lost 0 bases and J lost 5, with 16 bases in between. This CDR3 has 16 residues. Germline lookup yields CDR1 MNHEY and CDR2 SVGEGT. The CDR3 sequence: CASSYSIPPAGETQYF. Written as DNA, the CDR3 is TGTGCCAGCAGTTACTCGATACCACCGGCAGGGGAGACCCAGTACTTC.

V gene TRBV10-2 combines with J gene TRBJ2-5, with D tentatively TRBD1 (6 bases). CDR1 and CDR2 from the germline V gene are WSHSY and SAAADI. V was trimmed by 6 bases and J by 5 bases, leaving 13 bases between them. The CDR3 spans 13 residues. The CDR3 region has the DNA TGCGCCAGCAGGGACGAGGGGGTGGAGACCCAGTACTTC. Its protein is CASRDEGVETQYF.

This clonotype was seen ten or more times. The CDR3 sequence: CATSDSRETADTQYF. CDR3 DNA: TGTGCCACCAGTGATTCCAGGGAAACCGCAGATACGCAGTATTTT. The chain employs TRBV24-1 and TRBJ2-3, with TRBD1 as a possible D gene (5 bases). CDR3 length: 15 amino acids. The V end was cut by 2 bases, the J end by 4 bases, with 12 bases between. Germline CDR1 and CDR2: KGHDR and SFDVKD.

Turning to this clonotype: A much larger clone lies one base from this, so it may be a read error. The chain carries TRBV5-1 and TRBJ2-1; D possibly corresponds to TRBD2 (5 bases). The CDR3 runs to 15 residues. In germline, CDR1 is SGHRS, CDR2 YFSETQ. CDR3 protein: CASSLEGVRGNEQLF. The CDR3 bases are TGCGCCAGCAGCTTGGAAGGAGTCCGGGGTAATGAGCAGCTCTTC.

This clonotype has at least ten counts. The chain has TRBV7-9 and TRBJ2-3, with TRBD1 as a possible D gene (6 bases). Trimming stripped 8 bases from V and 0 bases from J, with 15 bases between. The CDR3 runs to 15 residues. Germline loops: CDR1 SEHNR, CDR2 FQNEAQ (reference sequence). The CDR3 nucleotides read TGTGCCAGCGCAGAGGGACACTCTAGCACAGATACGCAGTATTTT. Residues: CASAEGHSSTDTQYF.

Many counts were recorded for this clonotype. This chain links TRBV29-1 with TRBJ2-7; 10 bases agree with TRBD1. CDR3 length: 12 residues. Per the germline V gene, CDR1 is SQVTM and CDR2 is ANQGSEA. The V gene end was trimmed by 4 bases and the J gene end by 3 bases; junction bases not matched to a gene: 0. The CDR3 DNA reads TGCAGCGTTGGGACAGGGGGCTACGAGCAGTACTTC. This gives the protein CSVGTGGYEQYF.

This clonotype was seen a handful of times. An end of the junction does not agree with germline; a read error may underlie this. This chain links TRBV4-1 with TRBJ1-2; a weak D match, TRBD1 (5 bases). Germline V gene sequence: CDR1 MGHRA, CDR2 YSYEKL. CDR3 size: 15 residues. CDR3 amino acids: CASSQVRAPNYSYTF. CDR3 nucleotides: TGCGCCAGCAGCCAAGTCAGGGCGCCTAACTATAGCTACACCTTC.

This clonotype was counted at least ten times. V gene TRBV9 combines with J gene TRBJ2-3; D is perhaps TRBD2 (5 bases). Between the trimmed V and J ends, which lost 2 bases and 3 bases, there was a span of 13 bases. CDR3 length: 15 residues. Germline V gives CDR1 SGDLS, CDR2 YYNGEE. Written as DNA, the CDR3 is TGTGCCAGCAGCGTTCTCGGGCTAGCAACAGATACGCAGTATTTT. Its protein is CASSVLGLATDTQYF. The whole variable domain, remainder taken from reference TRBV9 and TRBJ2-3, is DSGVTQTPKHLITATGQRVTLRCSPRSGDLSVYWYQQSLDQGLQFLIQYYNGEERAKGNILERFSAQQFPDLHSELNLSSLELGDSALYFCASSVLGLATDTQYFGPGTRLTVL.

The gene calls are TRBV3-1 and TRBJ1-2, with 7 bases matching TRBD1. From germline, CDR1 is LGHDT and CDR2 YNNKEL (reference sequence). The CDR3 consists of 16 residues. The trim removed 0 bases at V and 5 bases at J, leaving 9 bases unmatched. CDR3 sequence (DNA): TGTGCCAGCAGCCAAGATTTGTCAGGGGGGAGGTATGGCTACACCTTC. Amino acid sequence: CASSQDLSGGRYGYTF.

This chain connects TRBV18 to TRBJ1-4; D may be TRBD1 (5 bases). Germline V lookup: CDR1 KGHSH, CDR2 LQKENI. Trimming took off 3 bases at V and 5 bases at J, with 13 bases between the two ends. This CDR3 comprises 15 residues. The CDR3 region is CASSPAGTPNEKLFF. DNA of the CDR3: TGTGCCAGCTCACCGGCTGGGACCCCAAATGAAAAACTGTTTTTT.

Only a few counts were recorded for this clonotype. The chain recombines TRBV20-1 with TRBJ2-1; perhaps D is TRBD1 or TRBD2 (6 bases each). Germline values: CDR1 DFQATT, CDR2 SNEGSKA (reference sequence). With 7 bases removed from V and 5 bases from J, the gap between germline ends came to 18 bases. This CDR3 has 14 residues. The CDR3 DNA reads as TGCAGTGTAAAAGGGGGGATCACCCACAATGAGCAGTTCTTC. Protein product: CSVKGGITHNEQFF.

Note on this clonotype: The junction does not match germline at one end; this may be a read error. V is TRBV12-3 or TRBV12-4 and J is TRBJ2-7; D might be TRBD2 (5 bases). The CDR3 contains 13 residues. This chain's CDR3 is CAGSPGGYNEQYF. CDR3 DNA: TGTGCCGGCAGCCCCGGCGGGTACAATGAGCAGTACTTC.

In regard to this clonotype: Possible read error: a much larger clone is one base away. The rearrangement uses TRBV20-1 and TRBJ2-1; D remains unclear. The assigned J gene may be wrong: the sequence end matches TRBJ2-7 better. This CDR3 comprises 15 residues. Germline V CDR1 and CDR2: DFQATT, SNEGSKA (reference sequence). CDR3 loop: CSARDEARFNNEQYF. CDR3 coding DNA: TGCAGTGCTAGAGATGAGGCCCGCTTCAACAATGAGCAGTACTTC.

This clonotype was seen at least ten times. In nucleotides, the CDR3 is TGCGCCAGCAGCATAGGACAGGGGGCGCATGAGACCCAGTACTTC. It translates to CASSIGQGAHETQYF. This chain links TRBV5-1 with TRBJ2-5; 11 bases align to TRBD1. Germline V lookup: CDR1 SGHRS, CDR2 YFSETQ. This CDR3 has 15 amino acids. V trimming: 4 bases; J trimming: 5 bases; junction bases outside the gene matches: 7.